This TCR beta chain was sequenced for a study of T-cell memory formation after mild COVID-19. TCRdb redid the calling of the 5' RACE reads with MiXCR, one entry per CDR3 protein. The table shows approximately 490,000 distinct CDR3 sequences, with over 20% occurring only once. The V gene's germline CDR1 is SGHRS and CDR2 YFSETQ. The germline V and J ends were trimmed by 4 bases and 2 bases, with 18 bases remaining between them. The CDR3 sequence is 16 residues long. Study observations and caveats: Contracting CD8+ clones were enriched in EMRA, CD4+ mainly in CM and EM.

To note about this clonotype: Its specificity is not known.

The receptor was derived from an adult woman who had mild COVID-19 (a few samples of this study predate the infection). Cell type and time point are not known. The rearrangement joins TRBV5-1 to TRBJ1-1; D ambiguous. The sequenced material came from PBMCs or a T cell subset sorted from them (not recorded which). Written as DNA, the CDR3 is TGCGCCAGCAGCAAAGCAGGTCCCGGCGGTAACACTGAAGCTTTCTTT. Translating it yields CASSKAGPGGNTEAFF.